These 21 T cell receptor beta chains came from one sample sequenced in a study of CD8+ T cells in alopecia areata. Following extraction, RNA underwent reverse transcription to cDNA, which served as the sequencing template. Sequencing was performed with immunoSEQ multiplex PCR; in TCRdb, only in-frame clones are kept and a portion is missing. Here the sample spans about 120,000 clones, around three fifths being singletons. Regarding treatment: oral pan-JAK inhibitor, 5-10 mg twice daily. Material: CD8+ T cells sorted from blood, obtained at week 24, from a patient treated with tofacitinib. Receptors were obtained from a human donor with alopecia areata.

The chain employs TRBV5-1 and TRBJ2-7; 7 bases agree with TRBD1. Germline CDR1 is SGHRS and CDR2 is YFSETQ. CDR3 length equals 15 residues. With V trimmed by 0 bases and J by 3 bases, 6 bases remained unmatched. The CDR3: CASSLETGTYYEQYF. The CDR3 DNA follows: TGCGCCAGCAGCTTGGAGACAGGGACGTACTACGAGCAGTACTTC.

CDR3 in amino acids: CSVAGQGGTSYEQYF. The CDR3 DNA follows: TGCAGCGTGGCAGGACAGGGAGGAACCTCCTACGAGCAGTACTTC. The genes are TRBV29-1 and TRBJ2-7; 8 bases are a match to TRBD1. J was trimmed by 0 bases and V by 6 bases; bases with no gene match: 10. The CDR3 is made up of 15 amino acids. Germline CDR1 and CDR2: SQVTM and ANQGSEA.

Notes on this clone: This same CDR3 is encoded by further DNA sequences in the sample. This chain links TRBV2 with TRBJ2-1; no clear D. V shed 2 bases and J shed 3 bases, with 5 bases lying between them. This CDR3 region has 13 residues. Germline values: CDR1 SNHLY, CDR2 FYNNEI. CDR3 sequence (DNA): TGTGCCAGCAGTGAAACCAGCTACAATGAGCAGTTCTTC. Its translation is CASSETSYNEQFF.

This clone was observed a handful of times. CDR3 nucleotide sequence: TGTGCCAGCAGCGATTACCTCCTAGCGGGGGGGCACAATGAGCAGTTCTTC. It encodes CASSDYLLAGGHNEQFF. J is TRBJ2-1 and V is TRBV7-6; the match to TRBD2 covers 12 bases. Germline V gene data show CDR1 as SGHVS and CDR2 as FNYEAQ. The CDR3 covers 17 residues. The J segment lost 5 bases and the V segment lost 5 bases, leaving 10 bases of the junction unmatched.

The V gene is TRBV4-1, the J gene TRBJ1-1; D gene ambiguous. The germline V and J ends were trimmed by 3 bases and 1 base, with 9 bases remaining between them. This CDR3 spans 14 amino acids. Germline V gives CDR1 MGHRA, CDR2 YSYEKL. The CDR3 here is CASSHVSGNTEAFF. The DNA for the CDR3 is TGCGCCAGCAGCCACGTCTCCGGGAACACTGAAGCTTTCTTT.

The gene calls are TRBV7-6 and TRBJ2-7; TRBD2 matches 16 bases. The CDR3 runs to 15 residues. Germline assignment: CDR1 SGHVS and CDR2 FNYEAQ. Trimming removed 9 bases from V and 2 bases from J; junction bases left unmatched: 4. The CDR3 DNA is TGTGCCAGTGTGGGACTAGCGGGGGGGACCTACGAGCAGTACTTC. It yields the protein CASVGLAGGTYEQYF.

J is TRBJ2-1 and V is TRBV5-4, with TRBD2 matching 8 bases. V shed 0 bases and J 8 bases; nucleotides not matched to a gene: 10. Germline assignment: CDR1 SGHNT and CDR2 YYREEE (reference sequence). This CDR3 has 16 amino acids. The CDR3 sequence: CASSLVAGGSPYEQFF. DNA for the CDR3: TGTGCCAGCAGCTTGGTTGCGGGGGGTTCCCCATATGAGCAGTTCTTC.

The CDR3 sequence: CASSSGSECYTF. As DNA, the CDR3 is TGCGCCAGCAGCTCGGGATCGGAGTGCTACACCTTC. The chain joins TRBV5-1 to TRBJ1-2, with D uncertain. V lost 3 bases, J lost 9 bases, and 12 bases lay in between. The CDR3 loop spans 12 amino acids. The germline gives CDR1 SGHRS, CDR2 YFSETQ.

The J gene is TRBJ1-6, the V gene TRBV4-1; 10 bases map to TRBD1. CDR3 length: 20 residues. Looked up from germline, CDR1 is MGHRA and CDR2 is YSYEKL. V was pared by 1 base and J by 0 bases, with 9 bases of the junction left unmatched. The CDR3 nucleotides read TGCGCCAGCAGCCAAGTTACGAGGACAGGGGGAACCTCCTATAATTCACCCCTCCACTTT. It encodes CASSQVTRTGGTSYNSPLHF.

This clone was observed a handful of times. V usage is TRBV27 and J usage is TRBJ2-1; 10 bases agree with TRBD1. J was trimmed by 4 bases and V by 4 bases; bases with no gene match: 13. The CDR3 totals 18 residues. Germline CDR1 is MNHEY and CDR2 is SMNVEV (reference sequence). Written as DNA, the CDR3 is TGTGCCAGCAGTTCCTTTGAGGGACAGGGGATCAGGTACAATGAGCAGTTCTTC. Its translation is CASSSFEGQGIRYNEQFF.

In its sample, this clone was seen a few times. CDR3 protein: CSVELPGQGSSSYEQYF. The CDR3 coding sequence is TGCAGCGTTGAACTTCCGGGACAGGGGTCCTCCTCCTACGAGCAGTACTTC. V is TRBV29-1 and J is TRBJ2-7; TRBD1 matches 10 bases. The CDR3 runs to 17 residues. The ends lost 2 bases at V and 0 bases at J; junction bases unmatched: 10. CDR1 SQVTM and CDR2 ANQGSEA come from the germline V gene.

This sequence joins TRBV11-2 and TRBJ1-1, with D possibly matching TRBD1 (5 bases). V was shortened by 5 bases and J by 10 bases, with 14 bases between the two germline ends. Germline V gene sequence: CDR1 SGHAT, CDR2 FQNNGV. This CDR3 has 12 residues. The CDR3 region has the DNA TGTGCCAGCAGCCTCGGGGCCCCGGGAGCTTTCTTT. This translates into CASSLGAPGAFF.

The CDR3 protein is CASSLLASYEQYF. The CDR3 DNA reads as TGTGCCAGCAGCTTGCTAGCTTCCTACGAGCAGTACTTC. This rearrangement joins TRBV11-2 to TRBJ2-7; D perhaps matches TRBD2 (5 bases). The V gene lost 3 bases and the J gene lost 1 base, with 7 bases spanning the gap. Germline values: CDR1 SGHAT, CDR2 FQNNGV. This CDR3 region has 13 residues.

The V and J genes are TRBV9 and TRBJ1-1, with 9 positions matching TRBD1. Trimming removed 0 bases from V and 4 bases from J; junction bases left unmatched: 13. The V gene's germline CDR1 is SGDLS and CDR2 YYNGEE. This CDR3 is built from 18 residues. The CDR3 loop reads CASSVGKGTGRRGTEAFF. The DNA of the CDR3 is TGTGCCAGCAGCGTAGGAAAGGGGACAGGGAGGAGAGGCACTGAAGCTTTCTTT.

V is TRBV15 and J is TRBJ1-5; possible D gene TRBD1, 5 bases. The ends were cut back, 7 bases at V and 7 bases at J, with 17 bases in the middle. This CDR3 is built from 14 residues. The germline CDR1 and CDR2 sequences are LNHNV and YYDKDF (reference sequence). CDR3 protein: CATNTGTGGQPQHF. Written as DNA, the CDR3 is TGTGCCACCAATACGGGGACGGGGGGACAGCCCCAGCATTTT.

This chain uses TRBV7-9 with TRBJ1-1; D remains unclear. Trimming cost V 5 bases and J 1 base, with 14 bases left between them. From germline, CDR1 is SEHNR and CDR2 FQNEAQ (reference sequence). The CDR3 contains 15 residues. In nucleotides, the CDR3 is TGTGCCAGCAGCCCTAGGTGGGAAAGGAACACTGAAGCTTTCTTT. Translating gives CASSPRWERNTEAFF.

The chain's CDR3 is CASSYTGTDTQYF. Here the CDR3 DNA reads TGTGCCAGCAGTTACACCGGGACAGATACGCAGTATTTT. This chain uses TRBV6-5 with TRBJ2-3; D ambiguous. This CDR3 comprises 13 residues. V was clipped by 2 bases and J by 3 bases, with 6 bases between them. The germline CDR1 and CDR2 sequences are MNHEY and SVGAGI.

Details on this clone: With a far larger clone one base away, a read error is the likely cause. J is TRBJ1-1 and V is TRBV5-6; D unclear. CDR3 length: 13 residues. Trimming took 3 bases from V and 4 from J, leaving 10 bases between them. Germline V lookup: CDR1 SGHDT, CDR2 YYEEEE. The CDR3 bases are TGTGCCAGCAGCTATGACGGGAGCACTGAAGCTTTCTTT. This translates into CASSYDGSTEAFF.

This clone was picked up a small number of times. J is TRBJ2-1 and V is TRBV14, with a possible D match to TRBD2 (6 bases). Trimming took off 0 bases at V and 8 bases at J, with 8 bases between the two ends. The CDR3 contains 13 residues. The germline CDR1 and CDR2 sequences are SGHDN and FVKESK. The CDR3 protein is CASSQEREDEQFF. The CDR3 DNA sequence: TGTGCCAGCAGCCAAGAAAGGGAGGATGAGCAGTTCTTC.

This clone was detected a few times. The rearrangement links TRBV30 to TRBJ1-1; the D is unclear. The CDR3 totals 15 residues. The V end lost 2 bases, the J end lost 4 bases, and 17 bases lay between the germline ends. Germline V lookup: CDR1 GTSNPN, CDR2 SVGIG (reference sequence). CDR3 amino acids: CAWSPDVGGPTEAFF. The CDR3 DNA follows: TGTGCCTGGAGTCCCGATGTTGGTGGACCCACTGAAGCTTTCTTT.

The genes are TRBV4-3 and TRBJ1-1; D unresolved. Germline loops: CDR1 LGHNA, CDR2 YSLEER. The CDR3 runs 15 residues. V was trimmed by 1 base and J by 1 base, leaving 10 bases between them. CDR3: CASSQVLATNTEAFF. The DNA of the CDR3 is TGCGCCAGCAGCCAAGTGTTAGCAACGAACACTGAAGCTTTCTTT.